This T cell receptor (beta chain) was sequenced for a study of cytomegalovirus exposure and HLA in healthy donors. Study-wide results and limits: Specificity for CMV antigens was confirmed in vitro for three of the CMV-associated chains.

The CDR3 is made up of 13 amino acids. V gave up 6 bases and J gave up 8 bases; unmatched junction bases: 7. Per germline, CDR1 MGHDK and CDR2 SYGVNS. TCRdb's table, derived via immunoSEQ multiplex PCR, lists solely in-frame clones and lacks some. The repertoire holds some 310,000 clones, with roughly 90% as singletons. With respect to this clone: Its antigen is not identified.

The J gene is TRBJ1-2, the V gene TRBV25-1; TRBD1 agrees at 9 bases. The sequence was collected from a man aged 25-40 years in good health and CMV-seronegative. Sequenced sample: PBMCs. As DNA, the CDR3 is TGTGCCAGCAGCCGGGACAGGGTACAGGGCTACACCTTC. Its translation: CASSRDRVQGYTF.